In its sample, the clone carrying this TCR beta chain was seen once. This specimen belongs to a study of OX40 agonist ivuxolimab in advanced cancers. Repertoires were generated with immunoSEQ multiplex PCR, while TCRdb's copy carries only in-frame clones and drops some. Among tens of thousands of clones listed, around 90% were seen once. V was shortened by 6 bases and J by 4 bases, with 15 bases between the two germline ends. This CDR3 region has 14 residues. Germline CDR1 and CDR2: SGHDN and FVKESK. The sequencing used CD4+ or CD8+ T cells sorted from blood, collected in a trial of the OX40 agonist ivuxolimab. The chain is built from TRBV14 and TRBJ2-5; perhaps D is TRBD1 or TRBD2 (5 bases each). The receptor comes from an adult with an advanced solid tumor such as melanoma, head and neck, liver or kidney cancer. The CDR3 DNA reads TGTGCCAGCAGTCCAAGAGGGGTCGGAGAGACCCAGTACTTC. Translating gives CASSPRGVGETQYF.